This T cell receptor (beta chain) came from a study of T cell responses to AZD1222 COVID-19 vaccine. General study findings and limits: Two doses of AZD1222 preceded a rise in Spike-specific TCR breadth and depth. At baseline, seropositivity was found in only a handful of AZD1222 recipients. Without day 14 samples, only post-peak T cell repertoires were studied.

About this clone: The antigen remains undetermined.

The germline gives CDR1 SGHNT, CDR2 YYREEE (reference sequence). The CDR3 sequence is 13 residues long. V was clipped by 5 bases and J by 2 bases, with 5 bases between them. Sequencing was performed with immunoSEQ multiplex PCR; in TCRdb, only in-frame clones are kept and a portion is missing. The table lists about 150,000 clones, approximately 93% of them singletons. The source was peripheral blood, collected on day 0 of AZD1222 vaccination. The TCR sequence derives from an adult in good health. The V call is TRBV5-4, the J call TRBJ2-6, with unresolved D. CDR3 protein: CASRGTGANVLTF. The CDR3 DNA reads as TGTGCCAGCAGGGGAACTGGGGCCAACGTCCTGACTTTC.